What follows describes a single T cell receptor (beta chain). Antigen: not known. The trim removed 5 bases at V and 1 base at J, leaving 8 bases unmatched. The CDR3 is 15 amino acids. Germline V CDR1 and CDR2: SGHTA, FQGNSA. The data were taken from a study of Graves' ophthalmopathy and Graves' hyperthyroidism. Whole-study context: Hyperthyroidism was considered stable when no ophthalmopathy appeared within 18 months of follow-up. Study-level points and caveats: A 13-signature model separated ophthalmopathy from stable hyperthyroidism, reaching 85% to 90% sensitivity and less than 82% specificity cross-validated. Detection in blood was also observed for most expanded thyroid clonotypes above 0.001 frequency.

Orbital computed tomography, thyroid ultrasound, TRAb, serum thyroxine and clinical symptoms formed the basis of diagnosis. As the template, RNA transcripts were used to amplify TCR beta CDR3 regions. First-round RT-PCR used HTBI primers; second-round multiplex PCR followed. TCRdb passed the multiplex PCR reads through MiXCR, listing each CDR3 protein once. The sample consists of over a million distinct CDR3 sequences, about 38% of them appearing once. The gene calls are TRBV7-2 and TRBJ2-7, with 7 bases aligning to TRBD1. The sequenced sample consisted of peripheral blood or thyroid tissue (not recorded which). The receptor's source is an adult man with Graves' hyperthyroidism. The CDR3 DNA reads TGTGCCAGCAGCCTCGGGGACAGTATTTCCTACGAGCAGTACTTC. This sequence encodes CASSLGDSISYEQYF.